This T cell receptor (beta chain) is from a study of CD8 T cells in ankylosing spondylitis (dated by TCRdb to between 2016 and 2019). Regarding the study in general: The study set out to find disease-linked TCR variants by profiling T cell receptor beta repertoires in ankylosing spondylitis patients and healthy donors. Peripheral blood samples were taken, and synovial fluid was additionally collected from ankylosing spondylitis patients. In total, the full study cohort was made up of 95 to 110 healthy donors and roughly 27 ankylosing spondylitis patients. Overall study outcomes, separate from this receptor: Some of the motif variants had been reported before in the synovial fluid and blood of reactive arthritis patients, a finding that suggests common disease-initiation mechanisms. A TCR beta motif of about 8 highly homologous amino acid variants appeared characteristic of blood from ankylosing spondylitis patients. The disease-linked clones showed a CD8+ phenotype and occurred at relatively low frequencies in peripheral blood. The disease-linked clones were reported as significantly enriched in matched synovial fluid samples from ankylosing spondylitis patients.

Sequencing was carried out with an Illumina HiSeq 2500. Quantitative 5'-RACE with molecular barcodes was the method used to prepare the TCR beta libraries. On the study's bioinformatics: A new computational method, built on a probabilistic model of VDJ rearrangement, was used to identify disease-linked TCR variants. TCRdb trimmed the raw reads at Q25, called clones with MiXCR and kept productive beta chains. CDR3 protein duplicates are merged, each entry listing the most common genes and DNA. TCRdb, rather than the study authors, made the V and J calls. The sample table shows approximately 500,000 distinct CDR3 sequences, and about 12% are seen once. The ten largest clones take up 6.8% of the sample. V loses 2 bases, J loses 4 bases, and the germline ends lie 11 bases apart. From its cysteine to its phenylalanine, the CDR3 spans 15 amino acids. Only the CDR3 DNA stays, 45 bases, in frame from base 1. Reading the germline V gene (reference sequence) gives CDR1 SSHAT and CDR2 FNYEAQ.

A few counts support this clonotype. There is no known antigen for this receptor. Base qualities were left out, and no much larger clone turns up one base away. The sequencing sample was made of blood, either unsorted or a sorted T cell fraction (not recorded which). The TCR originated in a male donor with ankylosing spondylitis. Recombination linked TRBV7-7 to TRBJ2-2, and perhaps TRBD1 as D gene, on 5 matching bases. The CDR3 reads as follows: CASSLTQGPTGELFF. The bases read TGTGCCAGCAGCTTAACCCAGGGCCCCACCGGGGAGCTGTTTTTT.